The 16 T cell receptor beta chains listed next were all sequenced from one sample in a study of T cells after yellow fever vaccination. TCRdb used MiXCR to reprocess the 5' RACE reads, holding one entry per CDR3 protein. The sample has 300,000 to 450,000 distinct CDR3 sequences, 8.1% seen once. The starting material was PBMCs, obtained approximately 40 days after the first yellow fever vaccination. These receptors were taken from a man younger than 35 who received the YFV17D yellow fever vaccine.

The V gene is TRBV9, the J gene TRBJ2-5, with D uncertain. V shed 0 bases and J shed 5 bases, with 11 bases lying between them. The CDR3 is 14 amino acids. Germline lookup yields CDR1 SGDLS and CDR2 YYNGEE. In DNA form, the CDR3 reads TGTGCCAGCAGCGTAGCACCGGGCGAGGAGACCCAGTACTTC. It specifies CASSVAPGEETQYF.

The J gene is TRBJ2-1, the V gene TRBV24-1; D perhaps matches TRBD2 (5 bases). The germline V gene encodes CDR1 KGHDR and CDR2 SFDVKD. This CDR3 spans 13 amino acids. CDR3 DNA: TGTGCGGATGAAAGACTAACACGCAATGAGCAGTTCTTC. The encoded protein is CADERLTRNEQFF.

The rearrangement uses TRBV6-5 and TRBJ2-1; 7 bases agree with TRBD1. Germline V CDR1 and CDR2: MNHEY, SVGAGI. Trimming removed 2 bases from V and 3 bases from J; junction bases left unmatched: 7. The CDR3 contains 16 residues. The CDR3 protein is CASSYGSDRFYNEQFF. The CDR3 bases are TGTGCCAGCAGTTACGGTTCGGACAGGTTCTACAATGAGCAGTTCTTC.

This clonotype was seen ten or more times. The chain joins TRBV7-2 to TRBJ2-7, with a weak D call TRBD1 (5 bases). CDR1 is SGHTA and CDR2 is FQGNSA in the germline V gene. The V gene lost 0 bases and the J gene lost 5 bases, with 14 bases spanning the gap. The CDR3 is 15 amino acids. The CDR3 DNA reads as TGTGCCAGCAGCTTAGCGGGGCCCCTCTACAACGAGCAGTACTTC. Its translation: CASSLAGPLYNEQYF.

This clonotype was counted only a few times. This sequence joins TRBV5-1 and TRBJ2-1; TRBD2 aligns across 8 bases. The CDR3 has 12 amino acids. V shed 3 bases and J 9 bases; nucleotides not matched to a gene: 2. CDR1 SGHRS and CDR2 YFSETQ come from the germline V gene. CDR3 bases: TGCGCCAGCAGCTGGCTAGCGGGTGAGCAGTTCTTC. It is translated as CASSWLAGEQFF.

This chain joins TRBV5-4 and TRBJ1-1; the D is unclear. Germline-derived CDR1 and CDR2 are SGHNT and YYREEE (reference sequence). V was shortened by 0 bases and J by 0 bases, with 9 bases between the two germline ends. The CDR3 has 15 residues. As DNA, the CDR3 is TGTGCCAGCAGCTTGGGCAGGAATATGAACACTGAAGCTTTCTTT. This translates into CASSLGRNMNTEAFF. Variable domain in full (rest from reference TRBV5-4 and TRBJ1-1): ETGVTQSPTHLIKTRGQQVTLRCSSQSGHNTVSWYQQALGQGPQFIFQYYREEENGRGNFPPRFSGLQFPNYSSELNVNALELDDSALYLCASSLGRNMNTEAFFGQGTRLTVV.

This rearrangement joins TRBV2 to TRBJ2-7; a possible D gene is TRBD1 (6 bases). The V end lost 8 bases, the J end lost 5 bases, and 10 bases lay between the germline ends. This CDR3 contains 11 residues. Germline V gene data show CDR1 as SNHLY and CDR2 as FYNNEI. Here the CDR3 reads CASGQSDEQYF. The CDR3 DNA reads TGTGCCAGCGGACAGTCCGACGAGCAGTACTTC.

This clonotype was recorded many times. The chain carries TRBV7-6 and TRBJ2-3; D unclear. This CDR3 is 14 amino acids long. The germline V gene encodes CDR1 SGHVS and CDR2 FNYEAQ. Trimming left V 5 bases short and J 3 bases short, with 12 bases between. In nucleotides, the CDR3 is TGTGCCAGCAGCCCCCCGTCCCAGACAGATACGCAGTATTTT. It is translated as CASSPPSQTDTQYF.

V gene TRBV5-1 combines with J gene TRBJ2-1, with a tentative D call TRBD2 (6 bases). Trimming stripped 4 bases from V and 5 bases from J, with 16 bases between. The germline V gene has CDR1 SGHRS and CDR2 YFSETQ. This CDR3 has 15 residues. CDR3 in amino acids: CASSPTSTFNNEQFF. The CDR3 nucleotides read TGCGCCAGCAGCCCCACTAGCACCTTTAACAATGAGCAGTTCTTC.

V gene TRBV5-1 combines with J gene TRBJ2-5, with D uncertain. CDR3 length: 12 residues. Germline-derived CDR1 and CDR2 are SGHRS and YFSETQ. Between the trimmed V and J ends, which lost 1 base and 3 bases, there was a span of 4 bases. CDR3 DNA: TGCGCCAGCAGCTTGCCAGAAGAGACCCAGTACTTC. Amino acids: CASSLPEETQYF.

This clonotype was counted between two and nine times. The rearrangement links TRBV6-1 to TRBJ1-1; D perhaps matches TRBD1 (5 bases). This CDR3 has 14 residues. The V end was cut by 3 bases, the J end by 3 bases, with 11 bases between. Germline CDR1 reads MNHNS; CDR2 reads SASEGT. CDR3 residues: CASSDRGGDTEAFF. The CDR3 DNA sequence: TGTGCCAGCAGTGACCGGGGGGGGGACACTGAAGCTTTCTTT.

This clonotype was picked up many times. V is TRBV18 and J is TRBJ2-3; D possibly matches TRBD1 or TRBD2 (6 bases each). Germline assignment: CDR1 KGHSH and CDR2 LQKENI. This CDR3 has 15 amino acids. V was clipped by 8 bases and J by 2 bases, with 17 bases between them. CDR3 nucleotide sequence: TGTGCCAGCAGTCCCCCCGGGGGCTACACAGATACGCAGTATTTT. This sequence encodes CASSPPGGYTDTQYF.

This clonotype was seen ten or more times. Written as DNA, the CDR3 is TGTGCCAGCAGCCTCCCCCGGGACTTAAGTAGCAATCAGCCCCAGCATTTT. This translates into CASSLPRDLSSNQPQHF. The J gene is TRBJ1-5, the V gene TRBV6-5, with D maybe TRBD1 (5 bases). Per germline, CDR1 MNHEY and CDR2 SVGAGI. The V end was cut by 6 bases, the J end by 0 bases, with 18 bases between. CDR3 length: 17 residues.

This clonotype came up a few times. V usage is TRBV2 and J usage is TRBJ2-4; the D gene could be TRBD1 or TRBD2 (6 bases each). The CDR3 spans 13 residues. Trimming pared 8 bases from V and 1 base from J, leaving 9 bases between. Germline loops: CDR1 SNHLY, CDR2 FYNNEI. The CDR3 bases are TGTGCCAGCGGGGGGCCGGCCAAAAACATTCAGTACTTC. It yields the protein CASGGPAKNIQYF.

The genes are TRBV7-2 and TRBJ1-5; D is undetermined. V was clipped by 5 bases and J by 4 bases, with 9 bases between them. The CDR3 runs 13 residues. Germline V gene lookup returns CDR1 SGHTA and CDR2 FQGNSA. CDR3 amino acids: CASSPNSNQPQHF. The CDR3 DNA reads as TGTGCCAGCAGCCCGAACAGTAATCAGCCCCAGCATTTT.

This clonotype was counted between two and nine times. The rearrangement joins TRBV10-3 to TRBJ1-1; TRBD1 agrees at 9 bases. Germline CDR1 is ENHRY and CDR2 is SYGVKD. After removal of 8 bases from V and 2 bases from J, the junction contained 9 bases not matched to a gene. CDR3 length: 15 amino acids. Here the CDR3 DNA reads TGTGCCATCGGTGTCGCGGGACAGGGAAACACTGAAGCTTTCTTT. Translated: CAIGVAGQGNTEAFF.